This T cell receptor (beta chain) is from a study of blood T cell repertoires in COVID-19. As for the study in general: The origin of the acute and convalescent COVID-19 samples was the United States, Italy and Spain.

The protocol was immunoSEQ multiplex PCR, while the TCRdb copy is restricted to in-frame clones and leaves out a portion. The data contain more than 200,000 clones, roughly 87% of them singletons. Across 20 to 25 US areas, participants ranged in age from about 18 to 90 years. The V gene's germline CDR1 is SGDLS and CDR2 YYNGEE. This CDR3 is built from 15 residues. Deletions cut 4 bases from V and 1 base from J, with 14 bases between. This rearrangement joins TRBV9 to TRBJ1-2; D might be TRBD1 (5 bases). This clonotype was obtained from a woman younger than 45 with acute COVID-19. The sequencing input was PBMCs or T cells enriched from blood (not recorded which). CDR3 bases: TGTGCCAGCAGCACGACCGGGGGAGTTAACTATGGCTACACCTTC. Amino acid sequence: CASSTTGGVNYGYTF. The full variable domain, rest sourced from reference TRBV9 and TRBJ1-2, is DSGVTQTPKHLITATGQRVTLRCSPRSGDLSVYWYQQSLDQGLQFLIQYYNGEERAKGNILERFSAQQFPDLHSELNLSSLELGDSALYFCASSTTGGVNYGYTFGSGTRLTVV.